This T cell receptor beta chain was observed in a study of T cell responses to AZD1222 COVID-19 vaccine. General study results and limits: No repertoire was sampled before or during the peak T cell response, only after it.

This clone was counted between two and nine times. No antigen is known for it. V shed 3 bases and J 6 bases; nucleotides not matched to a gene: 5. The CDR3 runs to 15 residues. Germline assignment: CDR1 MGHDK and CDR2 SYGVNS. Libraries were prepared by immunoSEQ multiplex PCR; TCRdb keeps only in-frame clonotypes and omits some of them. The table has 130,000 or so clones, about 89% seen once; the top ten hold about 7.5%. This sequence originates from an adult who received the MenACWY meningococcal vaccine as a control. This sequence joins TRBV25-1 and TRBJ1-5, with 10 bases that match TRBD1. Sequenced here: peripheral blood, sampled 28 days after the second dose of the MenACWY control vaccine. CDR3 sequence (DNA): TGTGCCAGCAGTGACGGGACAGGGGTTCGTCAGCCCCAGCATTTT. Translation gives CASSDGTGVRQPQHF.